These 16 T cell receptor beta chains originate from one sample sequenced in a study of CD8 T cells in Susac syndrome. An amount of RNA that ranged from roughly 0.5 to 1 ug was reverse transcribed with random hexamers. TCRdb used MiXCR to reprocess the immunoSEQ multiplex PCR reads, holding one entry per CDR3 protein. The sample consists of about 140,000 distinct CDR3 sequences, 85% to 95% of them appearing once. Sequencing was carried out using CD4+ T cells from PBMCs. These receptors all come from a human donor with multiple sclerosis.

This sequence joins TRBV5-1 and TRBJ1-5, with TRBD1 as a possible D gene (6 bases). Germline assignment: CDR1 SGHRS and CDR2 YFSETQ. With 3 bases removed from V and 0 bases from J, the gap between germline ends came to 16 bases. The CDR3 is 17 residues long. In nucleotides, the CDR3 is TGCGCCAGCAGCTCGGGGCCCAGGGGCTATAGCAATCAGCCCCAGCATTTT. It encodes CASSSGPRGYSNQPQHF.

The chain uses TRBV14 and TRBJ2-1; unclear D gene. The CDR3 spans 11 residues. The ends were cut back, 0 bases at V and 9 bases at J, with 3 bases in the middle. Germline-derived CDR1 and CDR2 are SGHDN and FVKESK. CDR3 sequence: CASSQDGEQFF. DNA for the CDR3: TGTGCCAGCAGCCAAGATGGTGAGCAGTTCTTC.

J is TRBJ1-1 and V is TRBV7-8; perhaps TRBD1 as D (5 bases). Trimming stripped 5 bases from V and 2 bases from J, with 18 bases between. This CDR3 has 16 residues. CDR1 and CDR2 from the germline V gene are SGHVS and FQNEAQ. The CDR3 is CASSPFSTATNTEAFF. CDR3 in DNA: TGTGCCAGCAGCCCATTCTCGACAGCGACAAACACTGAAGCTTTCTTT.

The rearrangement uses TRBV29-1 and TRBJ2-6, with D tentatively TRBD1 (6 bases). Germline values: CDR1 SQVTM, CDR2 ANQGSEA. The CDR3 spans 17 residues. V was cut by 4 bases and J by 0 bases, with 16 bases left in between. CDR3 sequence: CSVAGDKGLSGANVLTF. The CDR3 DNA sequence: TGCAGCGTTGCCGGGGACAAGGGGCTCTCTGGGGCCAACGTCCTGACTTTC.

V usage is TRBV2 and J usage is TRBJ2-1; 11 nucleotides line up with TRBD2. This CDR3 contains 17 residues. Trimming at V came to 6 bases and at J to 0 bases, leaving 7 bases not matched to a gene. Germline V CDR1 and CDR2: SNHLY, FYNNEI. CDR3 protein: CASSDRTSGRSYNEQFF. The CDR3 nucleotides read TGTGCCAGCAGCGACCGGACTAGCGGGCGCTCCTACAATGAGCAGTTCTTC.

CDR3 protein: CASSLRTGSYNEQFF. DNA for the CDR3: TGTGCCAGCAGCTTACGGACAGGCTCCTACAATGAGCAGTTCTTC. The gene calls are TRBV5-4 and TRBJ2-1; 7 nucleotides agree with TRBD1. Germline V gene lookup returns CDR1 SGHNT and CDR2 YYREEE (reference sequence). The CDR3 is 15 amino acids. V was pared by 2 bases and J by 0 bases, with 2 bases of the junction left unmatched.

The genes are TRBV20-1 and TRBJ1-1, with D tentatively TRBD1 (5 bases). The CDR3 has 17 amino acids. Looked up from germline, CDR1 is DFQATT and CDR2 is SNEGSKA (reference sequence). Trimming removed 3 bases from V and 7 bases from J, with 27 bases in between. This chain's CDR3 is CSASAPLPGRGVSEAFF. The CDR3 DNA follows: TGCAGTGCTAGTGCTCCCCTCCCGGGACGGGGTGTCAGTGAAGCTTTCTTT.

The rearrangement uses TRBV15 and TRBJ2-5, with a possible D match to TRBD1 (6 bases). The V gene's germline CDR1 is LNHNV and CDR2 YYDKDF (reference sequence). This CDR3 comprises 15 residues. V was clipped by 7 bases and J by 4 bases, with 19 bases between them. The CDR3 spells CATTLGPQGSETQYF. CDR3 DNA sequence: TGTGCCACCACCTTGGGGCCCCAGGGGTCAGAGACCCAGTACTTC.

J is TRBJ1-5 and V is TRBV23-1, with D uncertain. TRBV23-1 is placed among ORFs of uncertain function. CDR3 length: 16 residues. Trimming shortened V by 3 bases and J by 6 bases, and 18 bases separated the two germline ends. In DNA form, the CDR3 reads TGCGCCAGCAGTCAGAATTTGGAGGGTAGGTTTCAGCCCCAGCATTTT. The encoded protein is CASSQNLEGRFQPQHF.

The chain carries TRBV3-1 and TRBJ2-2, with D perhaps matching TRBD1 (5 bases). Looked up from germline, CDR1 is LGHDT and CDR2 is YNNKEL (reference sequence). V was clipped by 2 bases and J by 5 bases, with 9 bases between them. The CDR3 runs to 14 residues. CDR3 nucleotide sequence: TGTGCCAGCAGCCAACCAGGGTGGACCGGGGAGCTGTTTTTT. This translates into CASSQPGWTGELFF.

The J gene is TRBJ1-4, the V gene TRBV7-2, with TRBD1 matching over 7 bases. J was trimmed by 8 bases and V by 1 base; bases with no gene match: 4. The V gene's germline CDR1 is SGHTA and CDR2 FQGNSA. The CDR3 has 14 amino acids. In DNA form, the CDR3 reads TGTGCCAGCAGCTTAGTGGCAGGGGGGGAAAAACTGTTTTTT. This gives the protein CASSLVAGGEKLFF. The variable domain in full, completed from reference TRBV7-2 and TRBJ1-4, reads GAGVSQSPSNKVTEKGKDVELRCDPISGHTALYWYRQSLGQGLEFLIYFQGNSAPDKSGLPSDRFSAERTGGSVSTLTIQRTQQEDSAVYLCASSLVAGGEKLFFGSGTQLSVL.

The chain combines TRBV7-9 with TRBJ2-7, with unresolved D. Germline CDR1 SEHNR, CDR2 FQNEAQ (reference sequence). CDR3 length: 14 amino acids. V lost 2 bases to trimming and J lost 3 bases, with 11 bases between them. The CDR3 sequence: CASSLYGSDYEQYF. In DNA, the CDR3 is TGTGCCAGCAGCTTATATGGGTCAGACTACGAGCAGTACTTC.

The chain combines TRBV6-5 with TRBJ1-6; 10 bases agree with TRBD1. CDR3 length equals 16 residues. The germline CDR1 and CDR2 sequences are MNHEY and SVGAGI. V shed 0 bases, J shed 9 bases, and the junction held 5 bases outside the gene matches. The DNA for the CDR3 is TGTGCCAGCAGTTACTCGAACAGGGACAGGGGTTCACCCCTCCACTTT. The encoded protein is CASSYSNRDRGSPLHF.

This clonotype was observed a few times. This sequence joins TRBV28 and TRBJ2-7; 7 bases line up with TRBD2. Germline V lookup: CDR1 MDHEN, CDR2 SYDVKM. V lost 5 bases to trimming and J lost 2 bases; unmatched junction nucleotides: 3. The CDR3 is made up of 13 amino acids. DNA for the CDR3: TGTGCCAGCAGTCTTAGCGGGCCCTACGAGCAGTACTTC. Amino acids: CASSLSGPYEQYF.

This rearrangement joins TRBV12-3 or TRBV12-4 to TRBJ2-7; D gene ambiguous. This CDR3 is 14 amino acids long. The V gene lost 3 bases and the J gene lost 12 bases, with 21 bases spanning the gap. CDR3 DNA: TGTGCCAGCAGTTTGGTAGGTGCCCGTGGCTCCTTGTACTTC. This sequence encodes CASSLVGARGSLYF.

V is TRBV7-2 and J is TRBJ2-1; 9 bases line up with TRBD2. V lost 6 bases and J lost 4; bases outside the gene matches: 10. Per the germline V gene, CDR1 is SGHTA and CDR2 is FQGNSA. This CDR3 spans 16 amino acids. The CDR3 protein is CASRPTSGRGYNEQFF. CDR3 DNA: TGTGCCAGCAGGCCGACTAGCGGTAGGGGGTACAATGAGCAGTTCTTC. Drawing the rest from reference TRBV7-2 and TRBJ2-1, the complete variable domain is GAGVSQSPSNKVTEKGKDVELRCDPISGHTALYWYRQSLGQGLEFLIYFQGNSAPDKSGLPSDRFSAERTGGSVSTLTIQRTQQEDSAVYLCASRPTSGRGYNEQFFGPGTRLTVL.